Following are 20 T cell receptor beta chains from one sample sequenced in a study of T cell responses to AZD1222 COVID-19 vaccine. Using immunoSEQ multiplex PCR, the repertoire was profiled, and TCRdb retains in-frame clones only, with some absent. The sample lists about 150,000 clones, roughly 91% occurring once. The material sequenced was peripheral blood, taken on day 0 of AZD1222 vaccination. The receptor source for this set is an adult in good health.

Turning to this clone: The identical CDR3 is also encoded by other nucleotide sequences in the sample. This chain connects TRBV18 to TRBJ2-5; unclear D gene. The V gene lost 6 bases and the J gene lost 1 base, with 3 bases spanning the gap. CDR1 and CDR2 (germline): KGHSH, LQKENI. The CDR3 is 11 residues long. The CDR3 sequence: CASSPQETQYF. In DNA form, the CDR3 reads TGTGCCAGCTCCCCCCAAGAGACCCAGTACTTC.

This chain's CDR3 is CASSPWTGENTEAFF. For the CDR3, the DNA is TGTGCCAGCAGCCCGTGGACAGGGGAGAACACTGAAGCTTTCTTT. The chain has TRBV11-3 and TRBJ1-1, with 9 bases identical to TRBD1. Looked up from germline, CDR1 is SGHNT and CDR2 is YENEEA. The V segment lost 5 bases and the J segment 1 base; nucleotides outside the gene matches: 5. This CDR3 is 15 amino acids long.

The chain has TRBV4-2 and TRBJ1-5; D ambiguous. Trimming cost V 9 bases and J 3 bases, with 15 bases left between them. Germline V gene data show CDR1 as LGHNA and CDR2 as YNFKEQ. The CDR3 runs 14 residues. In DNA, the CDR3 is TGTGCCAGTCGGTCGGGGTCAAACAATCAGCCCCAGCATTTT. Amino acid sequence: CASRSGSNNQPQHF.

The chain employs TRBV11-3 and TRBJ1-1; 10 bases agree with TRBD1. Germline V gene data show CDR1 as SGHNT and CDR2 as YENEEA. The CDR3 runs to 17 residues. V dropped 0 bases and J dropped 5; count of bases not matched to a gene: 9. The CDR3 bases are TGTGCCAGCAGCTTAGAACGACAGGGGGCTGTGCGTACTGAAGCTTTCTTT. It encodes CASSLERQGAVRTEAFF. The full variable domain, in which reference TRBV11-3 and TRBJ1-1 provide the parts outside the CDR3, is EAGVVQSPRYKIIEKKQPVAFWCNPISGHNTLYWYLQNLGQGPELLIRYENEEAVDDSQLPKDRFSAERLKGVDSTLKIQPAELGDSAVYLCASSLERQGAVRTEAFFGQGTRLTVV.

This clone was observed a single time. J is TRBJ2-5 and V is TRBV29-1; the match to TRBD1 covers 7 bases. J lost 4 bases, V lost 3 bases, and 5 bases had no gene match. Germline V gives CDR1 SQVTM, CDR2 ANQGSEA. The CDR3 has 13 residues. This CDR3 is CSVDGAGGETQYF. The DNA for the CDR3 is TGCAGCGTTGACGGAGCAGGGGGAGAGACCCAGTACTTC.

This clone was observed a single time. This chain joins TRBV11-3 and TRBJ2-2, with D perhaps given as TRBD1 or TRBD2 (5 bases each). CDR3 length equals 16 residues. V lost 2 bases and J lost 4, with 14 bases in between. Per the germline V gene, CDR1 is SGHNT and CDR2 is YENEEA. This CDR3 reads CASSLSAGTPTGELFF. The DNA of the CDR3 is TGTGCCAGCAGCTTATCCGCAGGGACCCCCACCGGGGAGCTGTTTTTT.

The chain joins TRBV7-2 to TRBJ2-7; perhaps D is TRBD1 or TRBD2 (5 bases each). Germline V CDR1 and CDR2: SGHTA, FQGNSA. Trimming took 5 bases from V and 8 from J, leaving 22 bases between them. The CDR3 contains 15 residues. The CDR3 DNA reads TGTGCCAGCAGCCCCCTGTCAGGGCGGGTTAGGAAGCAGTACTTC. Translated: CASSPLSGRVRKQYF.

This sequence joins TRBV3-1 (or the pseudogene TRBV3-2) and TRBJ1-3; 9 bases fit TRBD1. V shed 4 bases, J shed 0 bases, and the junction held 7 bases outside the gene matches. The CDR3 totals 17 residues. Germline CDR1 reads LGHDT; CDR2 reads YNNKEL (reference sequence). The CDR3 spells CASSPIMGQGSGNTIYF. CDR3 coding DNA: TGTGCCAGCAGCCCGATTATGGGACAGGGCTCTGGAAACACCATATATTTT.

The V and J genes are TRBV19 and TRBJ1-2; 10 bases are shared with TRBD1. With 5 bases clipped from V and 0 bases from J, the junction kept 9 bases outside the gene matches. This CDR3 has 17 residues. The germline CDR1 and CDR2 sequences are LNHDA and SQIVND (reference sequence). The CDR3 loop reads CASSAWDRGISNYGYTF. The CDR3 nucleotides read TGTGCCAGTAGTGCTTGGGACAGGGGCATATCTAACTATGGCTACACCTTC. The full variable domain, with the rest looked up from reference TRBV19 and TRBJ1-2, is DGGITQSPKYLFRKEGQNVTLSCEQNLNHDAMYWYRQDPGQGLRLIYYSQIVNDFQKGDIAEGYSVSREKKESFPLTVTSAQKNPTAFYLCASSAWDRGISNYGYTFGSGTRLTVV.

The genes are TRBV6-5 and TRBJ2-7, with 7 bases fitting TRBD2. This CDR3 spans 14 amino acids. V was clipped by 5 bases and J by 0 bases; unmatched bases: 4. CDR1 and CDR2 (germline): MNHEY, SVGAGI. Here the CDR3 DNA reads TGTGCCAGCAGTCGGGGGGTTGGCTCCTACGAGCAGTACTTC. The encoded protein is CASSRGVGSYEQYF.

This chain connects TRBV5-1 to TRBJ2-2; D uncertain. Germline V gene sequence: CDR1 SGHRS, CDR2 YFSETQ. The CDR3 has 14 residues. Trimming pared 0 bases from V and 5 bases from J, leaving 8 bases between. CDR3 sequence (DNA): TGCGCCAGCAGCTTGGGGCAGCCTACCGGGGAGCTGTTTTTT. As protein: CASSLGQPTGELFF.

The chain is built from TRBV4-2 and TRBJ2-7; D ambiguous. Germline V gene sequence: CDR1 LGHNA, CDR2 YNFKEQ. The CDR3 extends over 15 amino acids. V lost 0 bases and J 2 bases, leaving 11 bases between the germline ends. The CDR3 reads CASSQEWAGTYEQYF. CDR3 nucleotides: TGTGCCAGCAGCCAAGAATGGGCCGGTACCTACGAGCAGTACTTC.

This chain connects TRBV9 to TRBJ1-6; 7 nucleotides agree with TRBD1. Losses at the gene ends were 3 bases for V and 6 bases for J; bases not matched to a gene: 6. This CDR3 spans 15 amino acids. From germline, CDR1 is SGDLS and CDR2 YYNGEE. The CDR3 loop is CASSEAGQLNSPLHF. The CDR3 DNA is TGTGCCAGCAGCGAGGCGGGACAGCTTAATTCACCCCTCCACTTT. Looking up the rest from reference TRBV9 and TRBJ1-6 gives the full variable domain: DSGVTQTPKHLITATGQRVTLRCSPRSGDLSVYWYQQSLDQGLQFLIQYYNGEERAKGNILERFSAQQFPDLHSELNLSSLELGDSALYFCASSEAGQLNSPLHFGNGTRLTVT.

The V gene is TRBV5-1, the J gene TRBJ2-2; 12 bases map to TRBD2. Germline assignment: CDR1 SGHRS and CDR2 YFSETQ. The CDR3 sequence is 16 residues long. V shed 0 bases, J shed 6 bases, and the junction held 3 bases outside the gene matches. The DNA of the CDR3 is TGCGCCAGCAGCTTGGGACTAGCGGGAGCGCCCGGGGAGCTGTTTTTT. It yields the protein CASSLGLAGAPGELFF.

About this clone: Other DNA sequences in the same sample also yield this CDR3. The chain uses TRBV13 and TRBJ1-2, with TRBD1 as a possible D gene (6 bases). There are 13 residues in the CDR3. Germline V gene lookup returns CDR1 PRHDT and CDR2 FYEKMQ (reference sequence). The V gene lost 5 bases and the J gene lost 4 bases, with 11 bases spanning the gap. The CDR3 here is CASSLRGIYGYTF. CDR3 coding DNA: TGTGCCAGCAGCCTTAGGGGGATCTATGGCTACACCTTC. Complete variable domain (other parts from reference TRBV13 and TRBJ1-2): AAGVIQSPRHLIKEKRETATLKCYPIPRHDTVYWYQQGPGQDPQFLISFYEKMQSDKGSIPDRFSAQQFSDYHSELNMSSLELGDSALYFCASSLRGIYGYTFGSGTRLTVV.

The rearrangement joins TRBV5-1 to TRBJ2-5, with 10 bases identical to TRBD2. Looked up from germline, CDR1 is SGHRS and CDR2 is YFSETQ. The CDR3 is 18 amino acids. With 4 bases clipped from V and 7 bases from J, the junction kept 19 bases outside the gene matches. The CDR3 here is CASSPLSRASGRIGTQYF. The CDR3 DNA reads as TGCGCCAGCAGCCCACTCAGCCGGGCTAGCGGGAGAATTGGGACCCAGTACTTC.

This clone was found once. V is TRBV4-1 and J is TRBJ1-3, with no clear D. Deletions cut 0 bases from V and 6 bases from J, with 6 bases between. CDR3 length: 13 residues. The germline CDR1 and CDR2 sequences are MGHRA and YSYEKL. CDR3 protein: CASSQDNENTIYF. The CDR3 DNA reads TGCGCCAGCAGCCAAGATAACGAAAACACCATATATTTT.

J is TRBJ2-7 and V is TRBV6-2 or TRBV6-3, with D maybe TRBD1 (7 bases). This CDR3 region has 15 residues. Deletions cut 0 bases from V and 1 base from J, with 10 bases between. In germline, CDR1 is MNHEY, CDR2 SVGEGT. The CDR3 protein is CASSYSTGTSYEQYF. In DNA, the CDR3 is TGTGCCAGCAGTTACTCGACAGGGACTTCCTACGAGCAGTACTTC.

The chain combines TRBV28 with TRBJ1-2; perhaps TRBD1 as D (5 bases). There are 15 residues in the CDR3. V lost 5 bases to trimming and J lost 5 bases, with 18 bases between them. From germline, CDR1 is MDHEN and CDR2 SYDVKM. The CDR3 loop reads CASSPPAGLKYGYTF. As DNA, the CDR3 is TGTGCCAGCAGTCCGCCGGCAGGGCTTAAGTATGGCTACACCTTC.

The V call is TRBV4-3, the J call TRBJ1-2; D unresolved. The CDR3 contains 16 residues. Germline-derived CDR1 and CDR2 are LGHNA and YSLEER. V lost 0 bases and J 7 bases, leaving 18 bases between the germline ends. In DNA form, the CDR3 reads TGCGCCAGCAGCCAAGATCAGGCAGCTCCCTGGAGTGGCTACACCTTC. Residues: CASSQDQAAPWSGYTF.